The present T cell receptor (beta chain) was sequenced within a study of blood T cell repertoires in COVID-19. At the level of the study: Acute-phase and convalescent COVID-19 samples originated in the United States, Italy and Spain. Sample material is recorded as cDNA or gDNA derived from T cells, B-cell-depleted T cells, or PBMCs.

Original data processing: Reference gene primers were amplified, and this amplification served to estimate nucleated cell counts. The repertoire was sequenced with immunoSEQ multiplex PCR; TCRdb's copy has only in-frame clones and lacks some. The V and J calls and clone size were taken over from that table, and D and trimming were inferred from the DNA. The repertoire holds 250,000 to 350,000 clones, with 87% as singletons. This CDR3 contains 16 residues. Trimming removed 3 bases from V and 5 bases from J; junction bases left unmatched: 9. Germline loops: CDR1 LGHDT, CDR2 YNNKEL (reference sequence).

This chain uses TRBV3-1 (or the pseudogene TRBV3-2) with TRBJ1-4; 7 positions match TRBD1. This clonotype originated in a woman aged 50 to 60 who had recovered from COVID-19. Material: peripheral blood. The CDR3 is CASSQKLGQLNEKLFF. CDR3 coding DNA: TGTGCCAGCAGCCAGAAGCTGGGACAGTTAAATGAAAAACTGTTTTTT.